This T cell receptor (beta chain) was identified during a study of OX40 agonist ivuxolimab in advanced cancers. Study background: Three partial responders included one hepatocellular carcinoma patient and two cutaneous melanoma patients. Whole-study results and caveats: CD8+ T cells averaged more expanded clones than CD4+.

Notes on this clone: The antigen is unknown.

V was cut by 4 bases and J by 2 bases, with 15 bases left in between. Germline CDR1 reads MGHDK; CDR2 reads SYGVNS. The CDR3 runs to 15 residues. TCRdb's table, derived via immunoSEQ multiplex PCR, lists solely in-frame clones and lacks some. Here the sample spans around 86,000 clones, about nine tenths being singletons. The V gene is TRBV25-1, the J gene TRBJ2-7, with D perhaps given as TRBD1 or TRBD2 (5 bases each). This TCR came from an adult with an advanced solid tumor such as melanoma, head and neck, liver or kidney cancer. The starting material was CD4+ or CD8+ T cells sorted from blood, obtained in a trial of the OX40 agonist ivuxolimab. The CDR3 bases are TGTGCCAGCAGTGGCCAGGGACCTGGGACCTACGAGCAGTACTTC. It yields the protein CASSGQGPGTYEQYF.